Listed below are T cell receptor beta chains from one sample, sequenced in a study of blood T cell repertoires in COVID-19. Generated by immunoSEQ multiplex PCR, the TCRdb table keeps only in-frame clones and is missing some. The repertoire holds about 120,000 clones, with around 80% as singletons. The source material was peripheral blood. Every receptor here comes from a woman in her 70s with acute or convalescent COVID-19. Each CDR3 is given with its conserved first and last residue. Each record gives: V gene, clone size, CDR3 length, J gene, D gene, CDR3 DNA, CDR3 protein. A D gene is named only where the DNA matches it firmly. A row's size may be missing; if present it is once, few, many or a size class.

V gene: TRBV5-6
clone size: -
CDR3 length: 17
J gene: TRBJ2-4
D gene: -
CDR3 DNA: TGTGCCAGCAGCTTGAGGCTCGCGGGCCTAGCCAAAAACATTCAGTACTTC
CDR3 protein: CASSLRLAGLAKNIQYF

V gene: TRBV12-3/TRBV12-4
clone size: few
CDR3 length: 13
J gene: TRBJ2-1
D gene: -
CDR3 DNA: TGTGCCAGCAGTTTGGGGGGGCGCGGTGAGCAGTTCTTC
CDR3 protein: CASSLGGRGEQFF

V gene: TRBV19
clone size: -
CDR3 length: 14
J gene: TRBJ1-1
D gene: -
CDR3 DNA: TGTGCCAGTCTGCCCTCGACAGTGAACACTGAAGCTTTCTTT
CDR3 protein: CASLPSTVNTEAFF

V gene: TRBV19
clone size: -
CDR3 length: 16
J gene: TRBJ2-5
D gene: -
CDR3 DNA: TGTGCCAGTAGTCCCCCAGGGGGGACACTCCAAGAGACCCAGTACTTC
CDR3 protein: CASSPPGGTLQETQYF

V gene: TRBV19
clone size: -
CDR3 length: 14
J gene: TRBJ1-1
D gene: TRBD1
CDR3 DNA: TGTGCCAGTACCCCGGGACAGGGGAACACTGAAGCTTTCTTT
CDR3 protein: CASTPGQGNTEAFF

V gene: TRBV18
clone size: -
CDR3 length: 12
J gene: TRBJ1-1
D gene: TRBD1
CDR3 DNA: TGTGCCAGCTCACCACCGGACAGGGAGGCTTTCTTT
CDR3 protein: CASSPPDREAFF

V gene: TRBV3-1/TRBV3-2
clone size: -
CDR3 length: 14
J gene: TRBJ1-3
D gene: -
CDR3 DNA: TGTGCCAGCAGCCAACAATTCTCTGGAAACACCATATATTTT
CDR3 protein: CASSQQFSGNTIYF

V gene: TRBV12-3/TRBV12-4
clone size: -
CDR3 length: 13
J gene: TRBJ1-2
D gene: -
CDR3 DNA: TGTGCCAGTTCTAAACAGGGATACTATGGCTACACCTTC
CDR3 protein: CASSKQGYYGYTF

V gene: TRBV6-5
clone size: -
CDR3 length: 14
J gene: TRBJ2-1
D gene: TRBD2
CDR3 DNA: TGTGCCAGCAGTTTAGCGGGGGGGCGGGTTGAGCAGTTCTTC
CDR3 protein: CASSLAGGRVEQFF

V gene: TRBV6-5
clone size: -
CDR3 length: 14
J gene: TRBJ2-5
D gene: -
CDR3 DNA: TGTGCCACCGGGTTGGGGGGAGTGGGAGAGACCCAGTACTTC
CDR3 protein: CATGLGGVGETQYF

V gene: TRBV11-3
clone size: -
CDR3 length: 14
J gene: TRBJ2-7
D gene: -
CDR3 DNA: TGTGCCAGCAGCTTATTTGGGCAGGACTACGAGCAGTACTTC
CDR3 protein: CASSLFGQDYEQYF

V gene: TRBV12-5
clone size: -
CDR3 length: 15
J gene: TRBJ1-4
D gene: TRBD1
CDR3 DNA: TGTGCTAGTGCCCTGACAGGGGGCGCGAATGAAAAACTGTTTTTT
CDR3 protein: CASALTGGANEKLFF

V gene: TRBV2
clone size: -
CDR3 length: 16
J gene: TRBJ1-5
D gene: TRBD1
CDR3 DNA: TGTGCCAGCACCAAGGGACAGGGTGGAACAAAAAGGCCCCAGCATTTT
CDR3 protein: CASTKGQGGTKRPQHF

V gene: TRBV5-1
clone size: -
CDR3 length: 15
J gene: TRBJ1-5
D gene: -
CDR3 DNA: TGCGCCAGCAGCTTGATCCCGGGGGGCGGGCAGCCCCAGCATTTT
CDR3 protein: CASSLIPGGGQPQHF